Sequencing of this T cell receptor (beta chain) was carried out in a study of blood T cell repertoires in COVID-19. Across the whole study: PBMCs, B-cell-depleted T cells, or T cells were the source of the cDNA or gDNA that made up the material.

Per the original methods: Estimation of nucleated cell counts was performed using reference gene primer amplification. TCRdb's copy holds only in-frame clones and misses some; the assay was immunoSEQ multiplex PCR. The DNA was the basis for D and trimming; V, J and clone size are from that table. This sample has 250,000 to 300,000 clones, with approximately 90% found just once. The study drew participants aged about 18 to 95 years from about two dozen US areas. The germline V gene encodes CDR1 MNHNS and CDR2 SASEGT. The length of the CDR3 is 16 residues. With 0 bases removed from V and 6 bases from J, the gap between germline ends came to 17 bases.

Sequenced sample: PBMCs or T cells enriched from blood (not recorded which). This sequence originates from a middle-aged woman with acute COVID-19. This chain connects TRBV6-1 to TRBJ1-2; tentative D call: TRBD1 (5 bases). In nucleotides, the CDR3 is TGTGCCAGCAGTGAAGCCCGAGGTAGGGGTTCGGATGGCTACACCTTC. This sequence encodes CASSEARGRGSDGYTF.